The 18 T cell receptor beta chains presented below share a single source sample, sequenced in a study of shared clonotypes between healthy human individuals. Sequenced by immunoSEQ multiplex PCR; TCRdb stores in-frame clones only, minus some. The profile shows about 1.1 million clones, about 80% of them singletons. The sample taken for sequencing was memory CD4+ T cells from PBMCs. Described subset: CD45RA-negative fraction. These receptors were obtained from a man aged 18 to 30 in good health. Some clones in this sample may be carry-over from other donors' samples.

The rearrangement uses TRBV5-4 and TRBJ2-5; D uncertain. CDR3 length: 12 amino acids. Germline V gene lookup returns CDR1 SGHNT and CDR2 YYREEE (reference sequence). V was clipped by 2 bases and J by 8 bases, with 10 bases between them. The chain's CDR3 is CASSFAPGTQYF. The CDR3 DNA sequence: TGTGCCAGCAGCTTTGCCCCAGGAACCCAGTACTTC.

To note about this clone: Sequence at one end of the junction differs from germline and may be a read error. The sample contains more than one DNA sequence encoding this CDR3. The gene calls are TRBV29-1 and TRBJ1-2, with 7 bases fitting TRBD1. The CDR3 consists of 15 residues. Germline CDR1 SQVTM, CDR2 ANQGSEA. The CDR3 coding sequence is TGCAGCGTTGAAGATCTTATCACAGGGCGAGGGGGCTACACCTTT. It is translated as CSVEDLITGRGGYTF. Based on the CDR3 plus reference TRBV29-1 and TRBJ1-2, the full variable domain is SAVISQKPSRDICQRGTSLTIQCQVDSQVTMMFWYRQQPGQSLTLIATANQGSEATYESGFVIDKFPISRPNLTFSTLTVSNMSPEDSSIYLCSVEDLITGRGGYTFGSGTRLTVV.

This rearrangement joins TRBV4-1 to TRBJ2-1; the D gene is possibly TRBD2 (6 bases). This CDR3 has 14 residues. Per germline, CDR1 MGHRA and CDR2 YSYEKL. V lost 2 bases, J lost 9 bases, and 14 bases lay in between. CDR3 DNA: TGCGCCAGCAGCCAACTCTGGTGGGACTTTGAGCAGTTCTTC. Protein sequence: CASSQLWWDFEQFF.

This clone was seen a few times. The chain recombines TRBV30 with TRBJ2-4; D gene uncertain. Germline lookup yields CDR1 GTSNPN and CDR2 SVGIG (reference sequence). Trimming removed 4 bases at V and 1 base at J, with 8 bases between. The CDR3 is made up of 13 amino acids. The DNA of the CDR3 is TGTGCCTGGAAGGGTTGGGCCAAAAACATTCAGTACTTC. This codes for CAWKGWAKNIQYF. Filled out from reference TRBV30 and TRBJ2-4, the complete variable domain reads SQTIHQWPATLVQPVGSPLSLECTVEGTSNPNLYWYRQAAGRGLQLLFYSVGIGQISSEVPQNLSASRPQDRQFILSSKKLLLSDSGFYLCAWKGWAKNIQYFGAGTRLSVL.

The chain has TRBV5-1 and TRBJ2-2; TRBD1 might be the D (6 bases). The CDR3 runs 15 residues. The ends were cut back, 1 base at V and 6 bases at J, with 13 bases in the middle. Per the germline V gene, CDR1 is SGHRS and CDR2 is YFSETQ. CDR3 region: CASSLSQGKAGELFF. CDR3 bases: TGCGCCAGCAGCTTGAGCCAGGGGAAGGCCGGGGAGCTGTTTTTT.

This clone was seen only once. The genes are TRBV4-2 and TRBJ2-4, with TRBD2 matching over 12 bases. The V segment lost 5 bases and the J segment 0 bases; nucleotides outside the gene matches: 5. From germline, CDR1 is LGHNA and CDR2 YNFKEQ. The length of the CDR3 is 17 residues. The CDR3 region has the DNA TGTGCCAGCAGCTCGGGACTAGCGGGCCTAGCCAAAAACATTCAGTACTTC. Protein product: CASSSGLAGLAKNIQYF.

V is TRBV2 and J is TRBJ2-1; D unresolved. CDR1 and CDR2 (germline): SNHLY, FYNNEI. The ends were cut back, 6 bases at V and 10 bases at J, with 10 bases in the middle. The CDR3 contains 11 residues. CDR3 region: CASRGFGEQFF. CDR3 DNA: TGTGCCAGCAGGGGTTTTGGGGAGCAGTTCTTC. Combining the CDR3 with reference TRBV2 and TRBJ2-1 gives the whole variable domain EPEVTQTPSHQVTQMGQEVILRCVPISNHLYFYWYRQILGQKVEFLVSFYNNEISEKSEIFDDQFSVERPDGSNFTLKIRSTKLEDSAMYFCASRGFGEQFFGPGTRLTVL.

The rearrangement links TRBV19 to TRBJ1-1; 7 nucleotides agree with TRBD1. Germline V lookup: CDR1 LNHDA, CDR2 SQIVND (reference sequence). V was pared by 5 bases and J by 7 bases, with 10 bases of the junction left unmatched. This CDR3 has 14 residues. CDR3 residues: CASSVQTGQNEAFF. The CDR3 DNA follows: TGTGCCAGTAGTGTCCAGACAGGGCAAAATGAAGCTTTCTTT. The variable domain in full, with the rest retrieved from reference TRBV19 and TRBJ1-1, is DGGITQSPKYLFRKEGQNVTLSCEQNLNHDAMYWYRQDPGQGLRLIYYSQIVNDFQKGDIAEGYSVSREKKESFPLTVTSAQKNPTAFYLCASSVQTGQNEAFFGQGTRLTVV.

The rearrangement links TRBV15 to TRBJ2-7, with D hard to call. The CDR3 length is 12 residues. Germline V CDR1 and CDR2: LNHNV, YYDKDF (reference sequence). Trimming removed 5 bases from V and 1 base from J, with 6 bases in between. The chain's CDR3 is CATSGQSYEQYF. Here the CDR3 DNA reads TGTGCCACCAGCGGGCAGTCCTACGAGCAGTACTTC.

The chain links TRBV4-1 to TRBJ1-1, with a possible D match to TRBD1 (5 bases). The CDR3 sequence is 18 residues long. In germline, CDR1 is MGHRA, CDR2 YSYEKL. Trimming left V 0 bases short and J 1 base short, with 18 bases between. CDR3 sequence reads: CASSQDMRVGVGNTEAFF. CDR3 nucleotides: TGCGCCAGCAGCCAAGATATGAGGGTAGGGGTGGGGAACACTGAAGCTTTCTTT.

The gene calls are TRBV18 and TRBJ2-3, with TRBD2 matching 8 bases. The germline V gene has CDR1 KGHSH and CDR2 LQKENI. Trimming removed 2 bases from V and 3 bases from J; junction bases left unmatched: 10. The CDR3 extends over 17 amino acids. CDR3 DNA: TGTGCCAGCTCACCAGTCCCGGTTTCGGGAGGGACAGATACGCAGTATTTT. Encoded protein: CASSPVPVSGGTDTQYF. Based on the CDR3 plus reference TRBV18 and TRBJ2-3, the full variable domain is NAGVMQNPRHLVRRRGQEARLRCSPMKGHSHVYWYRQLPEEGLKFMVYLQKENIIDESGMPKERFSAEFPKEGPSILRIQQVVRGDSAAYFCASSPVPVSGGTDTQYFGPGTRLTVL.

The chain has TRBV6-5 and TRBJ2-7, with 7 nucleotides matching TRBD1. V trimming: 6 bases; J trimming: 1 base; junction bases outside the gene matches: 9. The CDR3 runs to 15 residues. Germline CDR1 reads MNHEY; CDR2 reads SVGAGI. CDR3 coding DNA: TGTGCCAGCAGCAAAGGACAGGCGACATCCTACGAGCAGTACTTC. Residues: CASSKGQATSYEQYF.

The rearrangement uses TRBV6-5 and TRBJ1-4; D is uncertain. Trimming pared 9 bases from V and 0 bases from J, leaving 14 bases between. This CDR3 has 15 amino acids. From germline, CDR1 is MNHEY and CDR2 SVGAGI. This CDR3 reads CARPREGATNEKLFF. The DNA for the CDR3 is TGTGCCAGGCCCAGAGAGGGCGCAACTAATGAAAAACTGTTTTTT.

To note about this clone: Other DNA sequences within the sample encode an identical CDR3. The chain has TRBV5-1 and TRBJ2-2, with TRBD1 identical over 8 bases. V dropped 0 bases and J dropped 2; count of bases not matched to a gene: 3. The CDR3 is 16 amino acids. Germline V gene lookup returns CDR1 SGHRS and CDR2 YFSETQ. The CDR3 protein is CASSLDGTGNTGELFF. The CDR3 DNA is TGCGCCAGCAGCTTGGACGGGACAGGAAACACCGGGGAGCTGTTTTTT.

The CDR3 loop is CASQPGGQGNYNEQFF. The DNA of the CDR3 is TGCGCCAGCCAACCCGGGGGGCAGGGTAACTACAATGAGCAGTTCTTC. The rearrangement joins TRBV5-1 to TRBJ2-1, with a possible D match to TRBD2 (7 bases). Germline-derived CDR1 and CDR2 are SGHRS and YFSETQ. V lost 7 bases to trimming and J lost 3 bases, with 20 bases between them. This CDR3 region has 16 residues.

A few counts support this clone. The rearrangement uses TRBV4-2 and TRBJ2-7; 10 bases map to TRBD2. This CDR3 contains 16 residues. Unmatched junction bases numbered 8, after V lost 0 bases and J lost 6 bases. CDR1 is LGHNA, CDR2 YNFKEQ, per germline. CDR3 bases: TGTGCCAGCAGCCAAGACCCCCGGGCTAGCGGGGGCGAGCAGTACTTC. As protein: CASSQDPRASGGEQYF.

The V call is TRBV2, the J call TRBJ1-2, with 11 nucleotides matching TRBD1. CDR1 is SNHLY, CDR2 FYNNEI, per germline. The junction had 8 bases not matched to a gene; V was cut back by 6 bases and J by 5 bases. This CDR3 region has 15 residues. As DNA, the CDR3 is TGTGCCAGCAGCGGACAGGGGGCGTCTTATTATGGCTACACCTTC. It codes for CASSGQGASYYGYTF. Drawing the rest from reference TRBV2 and TRBJ1-2, the complete variable domain is EPEVTQTPSHQVTQMGQEVILRCVPISNHLYFYWYRQILGQKVEFLVSFYNNEISEKSEIFDDQFSVERPDGSNFTLKIRSTKLEDSAMYFCASSGQGASYYGYTFGSGTRLTVV.

This sequence joins TRBV4-2 and TRBJ2-3; 12 positions agree with TRBD2. Germline V gives CDR1 LGHNA, CDR2 YNFKEQ. This CDR3 contains 17 residues. V trimming: 5 bases; J trimming: 5 bases; junction bases outside the gene matches: 11. For the CDR3, the DNA is TGTGCCAGCAGCAAAGGACTAGCGGGACGCCGGGGAGATACGCAGTATTTT. It specifies CASSKGLAGRRGDTQYF.